Listed below are T cell receptor beta chains from one sample, sequenced in a study of T cell responses to AZD1222 COVID-19 vaccine. This table comes from immunoSEQ multiplex PCR, and its TCRdb copy is limited to in-frame clones, with some not included. Counted here are fewer than 200,000 clones, approximately 90% occurring once; the ten biggest clones make up 1.5% to 2%. This specimen was peripheral blood, taken 28 days after the second AZD1222 dose. Receptors originate from an adult who received the AZD1222 COVID-19 vaccine. Each CDR3 is given with its conserved first and last residue. The order of the fields is CDR3 DNA, CDR3 protein, clone size, J gene, CDR3 length, D gene, V gene. The D gene is left open where the match is weak. Clone size appears in some rows only: once, few, many, or a class for an expanded clone.

CDR3 DNA: TGTGCCAGCTCACGGGACAGCACTGGAAACACCATATATTTT
CDR3 protein: CASSRDSTGNTIYF
clone size: NA
J gene: TRBJ1-3
CDR3 length: 14
D gene: TRBD1
V gene: TRBV18

CDR3 DNA: TGTGCCAGCAGCTTAGCGCTGAGGAATTCACCCCTCCACTTT
CDR3 protein: CASSLALRNSPLHF
clone size: once
J gene: TRBJ1-6
CDR3 length: 14
D gene: NA
V gene: TRBV7-2

CDR3 DNA: TGTGCCAGCAGTCCCGAGGGAGGACTAGCGGGAGGCCACTTGGGGATTGAGCAGTTCTTC
CDR3 protein: CASSPEGGLAGGHLGIEQFF
clone size: NA
J gene: TRBJ2-1
CDR3 length: 20
D gene: NA
V gene: TRBV21-1

CDR3 DNA: TGTGCCAGCTCAGGGGACAGTCTTAATGAAAAACTGTTTTTT
CDR3 protein: CASSGDSLNEKLFF
clone size: NA
J gene: TRBJ1-4
CDR3 length: 14
D gene: TRBD1
V gene: TRBV18

CDR3 DNA: TGTGCCAGCAGTGAGTCCGGGAGGGGAAGTAACAATGAGCAGTTCTTC
CDR3 protein: CASSESGRGSNNEQFF
clone size: NA
J gene: TRBJ2-1
CDR3 length: 16
D gene: TRBD2
V gene: TRBV25-1

CDR3 DNA: TGTGCCAGCAGGCCGGACAGGGCGGGCCATCAGCCCCAGCATTTT
CDR3 protein: CASRPDRAGHQPQHF
clone size: NA
J gene: TRBJ1-5
CDR3 length: 15
D gene: TRBD1
V gene: TRBV6-5

CDR3 DNA: TGTGCCAGCAGTTTGTTTCACACTGAAGCTTTCTTT
CDR3 protein: CASSLFHTEAFF
clone size: NA
J gene: TRBJ1-1
CDR3 length: 12
D gene: NA
V gene: TRBV28

CDR3 DNA: TGCGCCAGCAGCCCACGATCGAGGGCTGGAGACAATGAGCAGTTCTTC
CDR3 protein: CASSPRSRAGDNEQFF
clone size: few
J gene: TRBJ2-1
CDR3 length: 16
D gene: NA
V gene: TRBV5-1

CDR3 DNA: TGTGCCAGCACCTCCCTCAGCGGGGAGCTGTTTTTT
CDR3 protein: CASTSLSGELFF
clone size: NA
J gene: TRBJ2-2
CDR3 length: 12
D gene: NA
V gene: TRBV11-2

CDR3 DNA: TGCGCCAGCAGCCAAGGCTTACGGGGCAGGGGGCTCGGCTACACCTTC
CDR3 protein: CASSQGLRGRGLGYTF
clone size: NA
J gene: TRBJ1-2
CDR3 length: 16
D gene: TRBD1
V gene: TRBV4-1